The source of this TCR beta chain is a study of T cell responses to AZD1222 COVID-19 vaccine. A remark on this clone: Antigen specificity is unknown.

V shed 3 bases and J shed 3 bases, with 12 bases lying between them. CDR3 length: 14 residues. Per germline, CDR1 MDHEN and CDR2 SYDVKM. The table came from immunoSEQ multiplex PCR; TCRdb's copy has only in-frame clones and leaves some out. The sample shows about 80,000 clones, around 85% of them seen only once. Findings and limits, study-wide: Along spike, vaccine-associated CD4 TCRs were found throughout, with dominance at 160-218 and 743-854. Baseline testing showed seropositivity in only a handful of AZD1222 recipients.

The V gene is TRBV28, the J gene TRBJ2-7; the D is unclear. The receptor was derived from an adult who received the AZD1222 COVID-19 vaccine. The specimen was peripheral blood, collected 28 days after the second AZD1222 dose. Here the CDR3 DNA reads TGTGCCAGCAGTTTGAGCAGCATCGTCTACGAGCAGTACTTC. Its protein is CASSLSSIVYEQYF.